A single sample is the source of the 10 T cell receptor beta chains below, sequenced in a study of preoperative IRX-2 immunotherapy in early breast cancer. Sequencing was performed with immunoSEQ multiplex PCR; in TCRdb, only in-frame clones are kept and a portion is missing. The sample consists of around 29,000 clones, roughly 90% of them appearing once. The treatment is: preoperative locoregional IRX-2 cytokine immunotherapy. Specimen collection occurred from a patient treated with IRX-2 immunotherapy. All receptors come from a human donor with breast cancer.

The rearrangement uses TRBV19 and TRBJ2-2; 15 bases align to TRBD2. Germline lookup yields CDR1 LNHDA and CDR2 SQIVND (reference sequence). V trimming: 5 bases; J trimming: 6 bases; junction bases outside the gene matches: 4. CDR3 length: 16 residues. CDR3 sequence: CASSPRTSGGAGELFF. The CDR3 bases are TGTGCCAGTAGTCCTCGGACTAGCGGGGGGGCCGGGGAGCTGTTTTTT.

The chain has TRBV5-1 and TRBJ2-5, with TRBD2 matching 11 bases. This CDR3 has 18 amino acids. Germline CDR1 and CDR2: SGHRS and YFSETQ. V gave up 0 bases and J gave up 6 bases; unmatched junction bases: 13. This chain's CDR3 is CASSLELAGGLGQKTQYF. DNA for the CDR3: TGCGCCAGCAGCTTGGAGCTAGCGGGGGGCCTCGGCCAGAAGACCCAGTACTTC.

V usage is TRBV29-1 and J usage is TRBJ2-5, with D unclear. Trimming left V 4 bases short and J 1 base short, with 4 bases between. CDR1 is SQVTM and CDR2 is ANQGSEA in the germline V gene. The CDR3 is 11 amino acids. The CDR3 is CSVGPQETQYF. CDR3 coding DNA: TGCAGCGTTGGCCCCCAAGAGACCCAGTACTTC.

J is TRBJ1-2 and V is TRBV5-4; D uncertain. Germline V gives CDR1 SGHNT, CDR2 YYREEE (reference sequence). CDR3 length: 13 amino acids. Trimming left V 7 bases short and J 7 bases short, with 17 bases between. CDR3 amino acids: CASRTDWIGGYTF. The CDR3 bases are TGTGCCAGCCGGACTGATTGGATAGGTGGCTACACCTTC.

This clone was recorded once. The rearrangement joins TRBV7-6 to TRBJ2-3, with D unclear. The CDR3 sequence is 14 residues long. Germline CDR1 is SGHVS and CDR2 is FNYEAQ. The V and J ends lost 1 base and 0 bases respectively, with 5 bases between them. The CDR3 nucleotides read TGTGCCAGCAGCTTAGTGAGCAGCACAGATACGCAGTATTTT. Translating it yields CASSLVSSTDTQYF.

The CDR3 nucleotides read TGTGCCAGCAGCTTGCCAAGGGGTCCTGGCTATGGCTACACCTTC. This translates into CASSLPRGPGYGYTF. This chain uses TRBV5-6 with TRBJ1-2; TRBD1 might be the D (5 bases). Germline V lookup: CDR1 SGHDT, CDR2 YYEEEE. V lost 1 base to trimming and J lost 4 bases, with 14 bases between them. The length of the CDR3 is 15 residues.

This clone was detected once. This chain links TRBV5-8 with TRBJ2-1; TRBD1 agrees at 9 bases. V was clipped by 2 bases and J by 4 bases; unmatched bases: 1. The CDR3 sequence is 14 residues long. The germline CDR1 and CDR2 sequences are SGHTS and YDEGEE. The CDR3 nucleotides read TGTGCCAGCAGCTTTGGGACAGGGTACAATGAGCAGTTCTTC. Protein product: CASSFGTGYNEQFF.

This clone was observed once. V and J are TRBV9 and TRBJ2-7, with a tentative D call TRBD2 (5 bases). The V gene lost 4 bases and the J gene lost 2 bases, with 13 bases spanning the gap. Germline-derived CDR1 and CDR2 are SGDLS and YYNGEE. The CDR3 has 14 residues. The CDR3 loop is CASSSTGLPYEQYF. The CDR3 bases are TGTGCCAGCAGCTCCACGGGGTTGCCCTACGAGCAGTACTTC.

The genes are TRBV4-3 and TRBJ1-5; perhaps TRBD1 as D (6 bases). CDR3 length equals 16 residues. The germline V and J ends were trimmed by 0 bases and 2 bases, with 11 bases remaining between them. Germline values: CDR1 LGHNA, CDR2 YSLEER. The CDR3 DNA reads as TGCGCCAGCAGCCAAGATCTGGGGGCCGGCAATCAGCCCCAGCATTTT. Residues: CASSQDLGAGNQPQHF.

CDR3 nucleotide sequence: TGTGCCAGCAGTCGGACTAGCGGATCCTACGAGCAGTACTTC. This codes for CASSRTSGSYEQYF. The chain carries TRBV27 and TRBJ2-7; TRBD2 matches 10 bases. The germline gives CDR1 MNHEY, CDR2 SMNVEV (reference sequence). V gave up 5 bases and J gave up 1 base; unmatched junction bases: 2. The CDR3 is 14 residues long.